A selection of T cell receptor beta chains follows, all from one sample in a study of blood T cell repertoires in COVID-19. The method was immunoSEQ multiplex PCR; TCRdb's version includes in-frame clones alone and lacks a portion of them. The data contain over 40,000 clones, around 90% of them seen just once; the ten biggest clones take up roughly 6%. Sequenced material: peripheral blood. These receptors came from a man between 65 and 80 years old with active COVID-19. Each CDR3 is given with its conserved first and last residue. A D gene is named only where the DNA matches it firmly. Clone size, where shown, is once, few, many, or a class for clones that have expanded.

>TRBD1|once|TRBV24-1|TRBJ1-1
CATSDPGTGGAFF
TGTGCCACCAGTGACCCTGGGACAGGTGGGGCTTTCTTT
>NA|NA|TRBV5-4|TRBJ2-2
CASSSNKNTGELFF
TGTGCCAGCAGCTCCAACAAGAACACCGGGGAGCTGTTTTTT
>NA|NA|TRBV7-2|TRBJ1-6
CASSPRGGPINSPLHF
TGTGCCAGCAGCCCTCGTGGGGGCCCGATTAATTCACCCCTCCACTTT
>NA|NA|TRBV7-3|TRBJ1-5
CASSLTHSNQPQHF
TGTGCCAGCAGCTTAACCCATAGCAATCAGCCCCAGCATTTT
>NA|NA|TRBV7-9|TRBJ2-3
CASSPRGTLATDTQYF
TGTGCCAGCAGCCCACGGGGGACTCTAGCCACAGATACGCAGTATTTT
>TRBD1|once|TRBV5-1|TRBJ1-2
CASRPEDRGNYGYTF
TGCGCCAGCAGGCCAGAGGACAGGGGGAACTATGGCTACACCTTC
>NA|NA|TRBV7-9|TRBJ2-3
CASSSSGSLGGYTDTQYF
TGTGCCAGCAGCTCCTCGGGTTCACTAGGAGGTTACACAGATACGCAGTATTTT
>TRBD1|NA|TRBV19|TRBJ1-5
CATNYRGQGQPQHF
TGTGCCACCAACTACAGGGGGCAGGGTCAGCCCCAGCATTTT
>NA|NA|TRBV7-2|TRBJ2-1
CASSLERFNEQFF
TGTGCCAGCAGCTTAGAGAGGTTCAATGAGCAGTTCTTC
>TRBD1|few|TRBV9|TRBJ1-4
CASSQTGGYGEKLFF
TGTGCCAGCAGCCAAACAGGGGGCTACGGGGAAAAACTGTTTTTT
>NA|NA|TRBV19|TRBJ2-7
CASSMRQGSYEQYF
TGTGCCAGTAGTATGCGTCAGGGGAGCTACGAGCAGTACTTC
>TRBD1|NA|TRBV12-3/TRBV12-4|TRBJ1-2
CASSLGQGYGYTF
TGTGCCAGCAGTTTGGGACAGGGCTATGGCTACACCTTC
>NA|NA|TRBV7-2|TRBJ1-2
CASSLVAGIGYGYTF
TGTGCCAGCAGCTTAGTGGCAGGGATTGGCTATGGCTACACCTTC
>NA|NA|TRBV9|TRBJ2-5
CASSVAGFETQYF
TGTGCCAGCAGCGTAGCGGGATTTGAGACCCAGTACTTC